This is a list of T cell receptor beta chains from one sample in a study of early T cells in non-severe SARS-CoV-2 infection. TCRdb analysed the 5' RACE reads with MiXCR anew, one entry per CDR3 protein. Altogether about 42,000 distinct CDR3 sequences are present, around 6.8% being singletons, with the ten largest covering 4% to 5.5%. Sample: whole blood. The receptors shown here come from an adult who was a healthcare worker with PCR-confirmed SARS-CoV-2 infection or an uninfected control (not recorded which). CDR3s include the opening cysteine and the closing phenylalanine or tryptophan. The D gene is left open where the match is weak. A clone size is listed for some rows: how often the clone was seen (once, few, many), or a class if it is expanded.

many	NA	TRBJ2-3	TRBV9	CASSGDGSTSTDTQYF
NA	NA	TRBJ2-7	TRBV7-6	CASSSGDYEQYF
many	NA	TRBJ1-1	TRBV5-1	CASSFGMDTEVFF
few	NA	TRBJ2-3	TRBV7-9	CASSTLGSLGTDTQYF
many	NA	TRBJ1-1	TRBV21-1	CASSPPRGGVNTEAFF
many	TRBD2	TRBJ2-3	TRBV7-2	CASSLRGGTDTQYF
NA	NA	TRBJ2-1	TRBV12-3/TRBV12-4	CASSLGGYSEQFF
many	NA	TRBJ2-1	TRBV11-2	CASRTGTYNEQFF
NA	NA	TRBJ2-3	TRBV7-2	CASSSVPVPDTQYF
few	NA	TRBJ1-5	TRBV7-9	CASSADSYNQPQHF
medium-sized	NA	TRBJ1-6	TRBV12-3/TRBV12-4	CASSLPQGRLLHF
few	TRBD1	TRBJ2-1	TRBV7-9	CASSLGTGEDEQFF
NA	TRBD1	TRBJ2-3	TRBV30	CAWSVRRGTQYF
few	NA	TRBJ1-6	TRBV20-1	CSASPGVPRAPLHF
many	NA	TRBJ1-5	TRBV6-5	CASSPLKGPYQPQHF
few	NA	TRBJ2-3	TRBV15	CATSKSGADTQYF
few	NA	TRBJ1-6	TRBV27	CASSLRSYNSPLHF
many	NA	TRBJ2-6	TRBV7-6	CASSLAGSGANVLTF
many	NA	TRBJ2-7	TRBV18	CASSATGPISYEQYF
many	TRBD2	TRBJ2-5	TRBV7-9	CASRAGLAGGQETQYF
few	NA	TRBJ1-1	TRBV7-3	CASSLTTGETEAFF
many	TRBD1	TRBJ2-7	TRBV5-1	CASSLYDRGDEQYF
few	NA	TRBJ1-4	TRBV4-2	CASSPQPGDEKLFF
few	TRBD2	TRBJ2-1	TRBV6-5	CASSYREREEQFF
many	NA	TRBJ2-1	TRBV30	CAWTAGDVYNEQFF
many	TRBD1	TRBJ1-1	TRBV5-1	CASSLEGQGLIFF
few	NA	TRBJ2-3	TRBV3-1	CASSLAVTGGTDTQYF
many	NA	TRBJ2-3	TRBV20-1	CSARDGKIWGTDTQYF
NA	NA	TRBJ1-1	TRBV18	CASSPSLGEAFF
few	NA	TRBJ2-7	TRBV4-3	CASSQDPGTFAYEQYF
few	NA	TRBJ2-5	TRBV4-3	CASSQVDRFQETQYF
many	NA	TRBJ2-2	TRBV18	CASSPLHASTGELFF
many	NA	TRBJ2-1	TRBV7-8	CASSPYRISSYNEQFF
many	TRBD2	TRBJ2-1	TRBV19	CASSPPTTSGRDNEQFF
NA	NA	TRBJ1-1	TRBV29-1	CSVEVSDGTEAFF
NA	NA	TRBJ2-1	TRBV10-1	CASSESTYNEQFF
many	NA	TRBJ1-2	TRBV12-3/TRBV12-4	CAKGNNYGYTF
few	NA	TRBJ1-6	TRBV7-2	CASSLAQVQNLPLHF
NA	TRBD1	TRBJ1-2	TRBV6-1	CASSELRTGWEGYTF
NA	NA	TRBJ1-2	TRBV12-3/TRBV12-4	CASSLSGVIIYGYTF
many	TRBD1	TRBJ2-5	TRBV5-1	CASSLSLPGTGGRDQETQYF
NA	TRBD2	TRBJ2-1	TRBV11-2	CASSLGERGYSYNEQFF
NA	NA	TRBJ1-1	TRBV10-3	CAISTGGNTEAFF
many	NA	TRBJ2-3	TRBV4-1	CASSQPGDNTQYF
NA	NA	TRBJ1-2	TRBV29-1	CSVPRTNNYGYTF
NA	NA	TRBJ2-7	TRBV5-1	CASSLGQAPYEQYF
few	NA	TRBJ2-7	TRBV7-2	CASSLDWQEVYEQYF
few	NA	TRBJ1-6	TRBV6-2/TRBV6-3	CASRTGTPNSPLHF
few	TRBD1	TRBJ2-2	TRBV11-2	CASFRGYGELFF
few	NA	TRBJ2-1	TRBV12-5	CASGPNWNNEQFF
many	TRBD1	TRBJ1-5	TRBV10-2	CASSTDRGNQPQHF
many	NA	TRBJ2-6	TRBV11-2	CASSQIDSGANVLTF
few	TRBD1	TRBJ1-5	TRBV5-5	CASSSTTDREFPQHF
many	NA	TRBJ1-2	TRBV19	CASSTGQAPYVNYGYTF
NA	TRBD1	TRBJ2-3	TRBV7-2	CASSLGPGGAADTQYF
few	NA	TRBJ2-3	TRBV13	CASSLMGKTHTRQPSTDTQYF
NA	TRBD1	TRBJ1-2	TRBV5-4	CASSKTGGNGYTF
many	NA	TRBJ2-1	TRBV29-1	CSVGSRPSGNEQFF
NA	NA	TRBJ1-5	TRBV2	CASIAGLNQPQHF
many	NA	TRBJ1-2	TRBV6-5	CASSPHDSRSYGYTF